Listed below are T cell receptor beta chains from one sample, sequenced in a study of early T cells in non-severe SARS-CoV-2 infection. Using its own MiXCR run on the 5' RACE reads, TCRdb lists one record per CDR3 protein. The table shows some 88,000 distinct CDR3 sequences, with roughly 17% occurring only once. The sequences come from whole blood, collected at baseline. These receptors all come from an adult who was a healthcare worker with PCR-confirmed SARS-CoV-2 infection or an uninfected control (not recorded which). CDR3s include the opening cysteine and the closing phenylalanine or tryptophan. The order of the fields is clone size, J gene, D gene, V gene, CDR3 protein, CDR3 DNA. The D gene is left open where the match is weak. The size of a clone is reported for some rows only, either as once, few or many, or as a class for expanded clones.

size: many
J: TRBJ2-1
D: NA
V: TRBV27
CDR3: CASKGQGSWQQFF
DNA: TGTGCCAGCAAAGGTCAGGGGAGTTGGCAACAGTTCTTC

size: NA
J: TRBJ2-1
D: NA
V: TRBV7-6
CDR3: CASSLLHNEQFF
DNA: TGTGCCAGCAGCCTCCTTCACAATGAGCAGTTCTTC

size: NA
J: TRBJ2-7
D: NA
V: TRBV4-1
CDR3: CASSRGRSSSYEQYF
DNA: TGCGCCAGCAGCCGTGGACGGAGCAGCTCCTACGAGCAGTACTTC

size: few
J: TRBJ1-2
D: NA
V: TRBV3-1
CDR3: CASSQEAGDYGYTF
DNA: TGTGCCAGCAGCCAAGAAGCAGGGGACTATGGCTACACCTTC

size: NA
J: TRBJ2-7
D: TRBD2
V: TRBV20-1
CDR3: CSARRDYIHEQYF
DNA: TGCAGTGCTAGAAGGGACTACATCCACGAGCAGTACTTC

size: many
J: TRBJ2-1
D: NA
V: TRBV18
CDR3: CASSPPNPYNEQFF
DNA: TGTGCCAGCTCACCCCCCAACCCCTACAATGAGCAGTTCTTC

size: NA
J: TRBJ2-1
D: TRBD2
V: TRBV3-1
CDR3: CATGPAGEVGEQFF
DNA: TGTGCCACTGGCCCAGCGGGAGAGGTGGGTGAGCAGTTCTTC

size: few
J: TRBJ2-5
D: TRBD2
V: TRBV28
CDR3: CASGRTSGRSETQYF
DNA: TGTGCCAGCGGCAGGACTAGCGGGAGGTCAGAGACCCAGTACTTC

size: NA
J: TRBJ2-7
D: TRBD2
V: TRBV6-5
CDR3: CASSYGAGGEQYF
DNA: TGTGCCAGCAGTTACGGAGCGGGAGGCGAGCAGTACTTC

size: few
J: TRBJ2-3
D: NA
V: TRBV18
CDR3: CASSPGSRGNTQYF
DNA: TGTGCCAGCTCACCTGGCAGTCGGGGGAATACGCAGTATTTT

size: many
J: TRBJ2-7
D: NA
V: TRBV2
CDR3: CATSAVPYEQYF
DNA: TGTGCCACCTCGGCTGTTCCCTACGAGCAGTACTTC

size: few
J: TRBJ2-1
D: NA
V: TRBV27
CDR3: CASSTHSSYNEQFF
DNA: TGTGCCAGCAGTACTCATAGCTCCTACAATGAGCAGTTCTTC

size: few
J: TRBJ1-6
D: NA
V: TRBV6-2/TRBV6-3
CDR3: CASSYYGYSPLHF
DNA: TGTGCCAGCAGTTACTACGGTTATTCACCCCTCCACTTT

size: few
J: TRBJ2-3
D: TRBD1
V: TRBV7-9
CDR3: CASRPRTGKNTDTQYF
DNA: TGTGCCAGCAGACCCCGGACAGGGAAAAACACAGATACGCAGTATTTT

size: few
J: TRBJ2-7
D: NA
V: TRBV4-2
CDR3: CASSQASPGAGTYEQYF
DNA: TGTGCCAGCAGCCAAGCCTCGCCTGGGGCAGGGACCTACGAGCAGTACTTC

size: NA
J: TRBJ1-2
D: TRBD1
V: TRBV6-5
CDR3: CASSETGGGYTF
DNA: TGTGCCAGCAGTGAGACAGGGGGAGGCTACACCTTC

size: many
J: TRBJ2-7
D: TRBD1
V: TRBV4-2
CDR3: CASAGGTGTYEQYF
DNA: TGTGCCAGCGCCGGGGGGACAGGGACCTACGAGCAGTACTTC

size: few
J: TRBJ1-5
D: NA
V: TRBV5-6
CDR3: CASSLGPNSNQPQHF
DNA: TGTGCCAGCAGCTTGGGGCCCAATAGCAATCAGCCCCAGCATTTT

size: NA
J: TRBJ1-5
D: NA
V: TRBV28
CDR3: CASKWGLFQPQHF
DNA: TGTGCCAGCAAGTGGGGGCTATTCCAGCCCCAGCATTTT

size: few
J: TRBJ2-1
D: NA
V: TRBV12-3/TRBV12-4
CDR3: CASVRNEQFF
DNA: TGTGCCAGCGTACGCAATGAGCAGTTCTTC

size: NA
J: TRBJ2-1
D: NA
V: TRBV12-3/TRBV12-4
CDR3: CASSHGGGNEQFF
DNA: TGTGCCAGCAGCCACGGAGGGGGCAATGAGCAGTTCTTC

size: many
J: TRBJ2-3
D: NA
V: TRBV4-3
CDR3: CASSQDPMMAESTDTQYF
DNA: TGCGCCAGCAGCCAAGATCCCATGATGGCGGAGAGCACAGATACGCAGTATTTT

size: NA
J: TRBJ2-7
D: NA
V: TRBV29-1
CDR3: CSVVQPDHEQYF
DNA: TGCAGCGTTGTTCAGCCGGACCACGAGCAGTACTTC

size: NA
J: TRBJ2-3
D: NA
V: TRBV20-1
CDR3: CSVILAASTDTQYF
DNA: TGCAGTGTAATTTTGGCGGCTAGCACAGATACGCAGTATTTT

size: NA
J: TRBJ2-3
D: NA
V: TRBV27
CDR3: CASKKVAGTDTQYF
DNA: TGTGCCAGCAAGAAGGTAGCCGGCACAGATACGCAGTATTTT

size: many
J: TRBJ2-3
D: NA
V: TRBV6-4
CDR3: CASSEQPQGTQYF
DNA: TGTGCCAGCAGTGAACAGCCGCAGGGTACGCAGTATTTT

size: few
J: TRBJ1-2
D: NA
V: TRBV20-1
CDR3: CSAISDYGYTF
DNA: TGCAGTGCTATCTCAGATTATGGCTACACCTTC

size: few
J: TRBJ2-7
D: TRBD1
V: TRBV10-3
CDR3: CAISRTGEEQYF
DNA: TGTGCCATCAGCAGAACAGGGGAAGAGCAGTACTTC

size: few
J: TRBJ1-2
D: NA
V: TRBV20-1
CDR3: CGVRGYYGYTF
DNA: TGCGGGGTCAGGGGATACTATGGCTACACCTTC

size: many
J: TRBJ2-1
D: NA
V: TRBV7-6
CDR3: CASSSHDLSSYNEQFF
DNA: TGTGCCAGCAGCTCACACGACCTGAGCTCCTACAATGAGCAGTTCTTC

size: NA
J: TRBJ2-1
D: TRBD2
V: TRBV11-2
CDR3: CASSRRRLAEDYNEQFF
DNA: TGTGCCAGCAGCCGACGGCGGCTAGCGGAAGACTACAATGAGCAGTTCTTC

size: few
J: TRBJ2-7
D: NA
V: TRBV7-2
CDR3: CASSPDTTEQYF
DNA: TGTGCCAGCAGCCCGGACACTACCGAGCAGTACTTC